This passage covers 18 T cell receptor beta chains from one sample sequenced in a study of shared clonotypes between healthy human individuals. Data came from immunoSEQ multiplex PCR; TCRdb stores just in-frame clones and leaves some out. The sample carries around 700,000 clones, approximately 74% recorded once. Sequencing was done on a sample of memory CD4+ T cells sorted from blood. Regarding subset: CD45RA-negative fraction. All receptors derive from a woman aged 25 to 45 in good health.

The genes are TRBV6-5 and TRBJ1-5, with TRBD1 matching 9 bases. Trimming at V came to 6 bases and at J to 15 bases, leaving 12 bases not matched to a gene. The CDR3 extends over 13 amino acids. Germline V lookup: CDR1 MNHEY, CDR2 SVGAGI. The CDR3 DNA sequence: TGTGCCAGCAGCGCCGGACAGGGGAAAAATTGGCATTTT. It is translated as CASSAGQGKNWHF.

This chain links TRBV29-1 with TRBJ1-4; D gene ambiguous. Per the germline V gene, CDR1 is SQVTM and CDR2 is ANQGSEA. Trimming took off 7 bases at V and 1 base at J, with 7 bases between the two ends. The CDR3 sequence is 12 residues long. CDR3 in DNA: TGCAGCGCCCAGATAACTAATGAAAAACTGTTTTTT. This sequence encodes CSAQITNEKLFF.

In DNA form, the CDR3 reads TGTGCCAGCAGCTTACAATCCCCTTTGTATGGCTACACCTTC. This encodes CASSLQSPLYGYTF. The chain links TRBV7-9 to TRBJ1-2; D ambiguous. The CDR3 covers 14 residues. Germline V gene lookup returns CDR1 SEHNR and CDR2 FQNEAQ (reference sequence). V lost 2 bases and J lost 5, with 12 bases in between.

The rearrangement links TRBV5-1 to TRBJ1-1; 7 nucleotides match TRBD1. J lost 4 bases, V lost 3 bases, and 6 bases had no gene match. The CDR3 totals 14 residues. Germline V CDR1 and CDR2: SGHRS, YFSETQ. The CDR3 protein is CASSSGQPATEAFF. CDR3 DNA: TGCGCCAGCAGCTCGGGACAGCCGGCCACTGAAGCTTTCTTT.

The chain links TRBV30 to TRBJ2-5; D call uncertain. CDR3 length equals 13 residues. CDR1 and CDR2 (germline): GTSNPN, SVGIG (reference sequence). V lost 5 bases and J 5 bases, leaving 15 bases between the germline ends. CDR3 sequence (DNA): TGTGCCTGGGAGATGAAGGGTGGCGAGACCCAGTACTTC. Protein product: CAWEMKGGETQYF.

Details on this clone: Distinct nucleotide sequences in the sample also encode this CDR3. The V call is TRBV29-1, the J call TRBJ2-5; a possible D gene is TRBD1 (5 bases). Germline loops: CDR1 SQVTM, CDR2 ANQGSEA. The CDR3 runs to 12 residues. Trimming left V 3 bases short and J 5 bases short, with 10 bases between. Written as DNA, the CDR3 is TGCAGCGTTGATCAGGGTCGGGAGACCCAGTACTTC. Amino acid sequence: CSVDQGRETQYF. The full variable domain, with the rest looked up from reference TRBV29-1 and TRBJ2-5, is SAVISQKPSRDICQRGTSLTIQCQVDSQVTMMFWYRQQPGQSLTLIATANQGSEATYESGFVIDKFPISRPNLTFSTLTVSNMSPEDSSIYLCSVDQGRETQYFGPGTRLLVL.

This rearrangement joins TRBV5-6 to TRBJ2-1; tentative D call: TRBD2 (6 bases). V lost 6 bases and J 0 bases, leaving 13 bases between the germline ends. The CDR3 has 15 amino acids. Germline V lookup: CDR1 SGHDT, CDR2 YYEEEE. The CDR3 DNA sequence: TGTGCCAGCACCTACCTTAGCGGCTCCTACAATGAGCAGTTCTTC. Its protein product is CASTYLSGSYNEQFF.

V usage is TRBV11-2 and J usage is TRBJ1-1; D call uncertain. Per the germline V gene, CDR1 is SGHAT and CDR2 is FQNNGV. The germline V and J ends were trimmed by 5 bases and 4 bases, with 14 bases remaining between them. This CDR3 contains 14 residues. CDR3: CASSRTSDATEAFF. Here the CDR3 DNA reads TGTGCCAGCAGCCGGACCTCGGACGCCACTGAAGCTTTCTTT. Full variable domain (remainder filled in from reference TRBV11-2 and TRBJ1-1): EAGVAQSPRYKIIEKRQSVAFWCNPISGHATLYWYQQILGQGPKLLIQFQNNGVVDDSQLPKDRFSAERLKGVDSTLKIQPAKLEDSAVYLCASSRTSDATEAFFGQGTRLTVV.

This clone was seen repeatedly, ten times or more. CDR3 amino acids: CASSEWKDDYNEQFF. The CDR3, as DNA: TGCGCCAGCAGTGAGTGGAAGGACGACTACAATGAGCAGTTCTTC. The gene calls are TRBV10-1 and TRBJ2-1; D call uncertain. Germline CDR1 WNHNN, CDR2 SYGVQD (reference sequence). Trimming removed 1 base from V and 3 bases from J, with 10 bases in between. This CDR3 is built from 15 residues.

The genes are TRBV28 and TRBJ2-2; D gene ambiguous. The CDR3 is 13 residues long. Germline V lookup: CDR1 MDHEN, CDR2 SYDVKM. V was trimmed by 6 bases and J by 6 bases, leaving 11 bases between them. The CDR3 bases are TGTGCCAGCAGCCTTCATTCCCCCGGGGAGCTGTTTTTT. Translating gives CASSLHSPGELFF.

The V and J genes are TRBV4-2 and TRBJ1-2; D remains ambiguous. CDR1 is LGHNA and CDR2 is YNFKEQ in the germline V gene. V lost 1 base, J lost 4 bases, and 7 bases lay in between. The CDR3 is made up of 13 amino acids. CDR3 DNA: TGTGCCAGCAGCCAAGTAGACATCTATGGCTACACCTTC. Translation gives CASSQVDIYGYTF.

The chain recombines TRBV7-8 with TRBJ1-1, with D possibly matching TRBD1 (5 bases). Germline V CDR1 and CDR2: SGHVS, FQNEAQ. V was shortened by 1 base and J by 0 bases, with 21 bases between the two germline ends. The CDR3 runs to 19 residues. The CDR3 sequence is CASSLVSRARGLLNTEAFF. The CDR3 DNA reads as TGTGCCAGCAGCTTAGTCTCTCGGGCGAGGGGCCTATTGAACACTGAAGCTTTCTTT.

This clone was found once. The V call is TRBV15, the J call TRBJ1-5; D is undetermined. This CDR3 comprises 18 residues. Deletions cut 0 bases from V and 0 bases from J, with 15 bases between. The germline CDR1 and CDR2 sequences are LNHNV and YYDKDF (reference sequence). The CDR3 coding sequence is TGTGCCACCAGCAGAGATCTAATAAGGACGCGTAGCAATCAGCCCCAGCATTTT. Protein product: CATSRDLIRTRSNQPQHF. Full variable domain (remainder filled in from reference TRBV15 and TRBJ1-5): DAMVIQNPRYQVTQFGKPVTLSCSQTLNHNVMYWYQQKSSQAPKLLFHYYDKDFNNEADTPDNFQSRRPNTSFCFLDIRSPGLGDTAMYLCATSRDLIRTRSNQPQHFGDGTRLSIL.

This clone was detected only once. The chain employs TRBV7-6 and TRBJ1-3; D may be TRBD1 (5 bases). CDR1 is SGHVS, CDR2 FNYEAQ, per germline. V lost 1 base, J lost 0 bases, and 13 bases lay in between. The CDR3 runs to 17 residues. The CDR3 loop is CASSLGGTGRSGNTIYF. CDR3 DNA: TGTGCCAGCAGCTTAGGGGGAACGGGGCGCTCTGGAAACACCATATATTTT.

The rearrangement uses TRBV27 and TRBJ1-1, with a possible D match to TRBD1 (5 bases). This CDR3 region has 11 residues. V was shortened by 8 bases and J by 4 bases, with 8 bases between the two germline ends. Germline loops: CDR1 MNHEY, CDR2 SMNVEV (reference sequence). In DNA, the CDR3 is TGTGCCAGCGGGGCGAGCACTGAAGCTTTCTTT. Translating gives CASGASTEAFF.

The chain carries TRBV28 and TRBJ2-7; D may be TRBD2 (5 bases). Trimming shortened V by 7 bases and J by 0 bases, and 13 bases separated the two germline ends. CDR1 and CDR2 (germline): MDHEN, SYDVKM. The CDR3 contains 14 residues. CDR3 protein: CASTKAGGSYEQYF. CDR3 nucleotides: TGTGCCAGCACTAAAGCTGGAGGCTCCTACGAGCAGTACTTC.

The chain couples TRBV5-1 to TRBJ2-5, with a possible D match to TRBD2 (5 bases). The V end was cut by 0 bases, the J end by 4 bases, with 13 bases between. The CDR3 is 15 amino acids. The germline V gene has CDR1 SGHRS and CDR2 YFSETQ. The CDR3 loop reads CASSLDPGTGETQYF. CDR3 DNA sequence: TGCGCCAGCAGCTTGGACCCGGGAACCGGAGAGACCCAGTACTTC.

The CDR3 DNA reads as TGCGCCAGCAGCTCCGGACTGGATCCAGACATTCAGTACTTC. As protein: CASSSGLDPDIQYF. This sequence joins TRBV5-1 and TRBJ2-4, with D possibly being TRBD2 (5 bases). CDR3 size: 14 residues. The V and J ends lost 3 bases and 8 bases respectively, with 15 bases between them. Per the germline V gene, CDR1 is SGHRS and CDR2 is YFSETQ.